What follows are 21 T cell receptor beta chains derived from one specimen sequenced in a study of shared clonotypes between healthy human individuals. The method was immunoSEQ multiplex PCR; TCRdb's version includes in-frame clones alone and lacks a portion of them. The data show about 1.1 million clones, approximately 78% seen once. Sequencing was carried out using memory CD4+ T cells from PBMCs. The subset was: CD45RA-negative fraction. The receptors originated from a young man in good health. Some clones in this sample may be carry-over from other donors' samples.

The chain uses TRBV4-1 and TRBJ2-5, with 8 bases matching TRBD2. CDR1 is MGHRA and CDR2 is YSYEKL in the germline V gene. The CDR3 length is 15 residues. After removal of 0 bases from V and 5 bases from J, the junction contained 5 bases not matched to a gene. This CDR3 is CASSQDTGGVETQYF. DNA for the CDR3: TGCGCCAGCAGCCAAGATACGGGGGGGGTCGAGACCCAGTACTTC.

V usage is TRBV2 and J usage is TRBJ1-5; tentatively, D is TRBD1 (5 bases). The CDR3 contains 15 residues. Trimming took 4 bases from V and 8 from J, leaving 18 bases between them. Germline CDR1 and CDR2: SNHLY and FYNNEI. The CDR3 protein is CASSGTRGLGEPQHF. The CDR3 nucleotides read TGTGCCAGCAGTGGGACAAGGGGCCTAGGGGAGCCCCAGCATTTT.

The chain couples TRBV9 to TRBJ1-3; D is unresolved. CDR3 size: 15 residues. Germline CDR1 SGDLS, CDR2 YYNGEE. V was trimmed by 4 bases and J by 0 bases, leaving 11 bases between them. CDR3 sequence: CASSPPGNSGNTIYF. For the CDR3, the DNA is TGTGCCAGCAGCCCCCCGGGGAACTCTGGAAACACCATATATTTT.

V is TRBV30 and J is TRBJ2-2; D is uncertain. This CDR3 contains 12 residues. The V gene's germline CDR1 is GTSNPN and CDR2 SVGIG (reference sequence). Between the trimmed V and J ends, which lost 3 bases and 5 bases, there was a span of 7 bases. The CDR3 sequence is CAWSQVTGELFF. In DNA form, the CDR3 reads TGTGCCTGGAGCCAGGTGACCGGGGAGCTGTTTTTT.

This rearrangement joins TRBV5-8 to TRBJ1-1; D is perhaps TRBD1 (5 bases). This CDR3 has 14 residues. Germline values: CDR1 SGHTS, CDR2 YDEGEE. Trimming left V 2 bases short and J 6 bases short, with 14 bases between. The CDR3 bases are TGTGCCAGCAGCTTTCCGGAGCGGGGGGCTGAAGCTTTCTTT. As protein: CASSFPERGAEAFF.

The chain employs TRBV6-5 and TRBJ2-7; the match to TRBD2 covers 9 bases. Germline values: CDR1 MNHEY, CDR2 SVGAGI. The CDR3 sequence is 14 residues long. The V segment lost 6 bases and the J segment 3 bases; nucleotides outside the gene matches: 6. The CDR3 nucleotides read TGTGCCAGCAGAATATTTAGCGGGAGCTACGAGCAGTACTTC. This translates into CASRIFSGSYEQYF.

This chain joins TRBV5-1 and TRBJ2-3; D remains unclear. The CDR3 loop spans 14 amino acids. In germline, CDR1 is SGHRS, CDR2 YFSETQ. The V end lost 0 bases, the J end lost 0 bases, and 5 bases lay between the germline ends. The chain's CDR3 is CASSLEESTDTQYF. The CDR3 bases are TGCGCCAGCAGCTTGGAGGAAAGCACAGATACGCAGTATTTT. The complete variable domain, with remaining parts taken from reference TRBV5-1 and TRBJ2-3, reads KAGVTQTPRYLIKTRGQQVTLSCSPISGHRSVSWYQQTPGQGLQFLFEYFSETQRNKGNFPGRFSGRQFSNSRSEMNVSTLELGDSALYLCASSLEESTDTQYFGPGTRLTVL.

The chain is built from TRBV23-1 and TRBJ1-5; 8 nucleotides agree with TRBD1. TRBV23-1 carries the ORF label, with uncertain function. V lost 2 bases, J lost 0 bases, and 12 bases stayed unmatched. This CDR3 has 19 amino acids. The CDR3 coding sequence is TGCGCCAGCAGTCAAAGTAGACAGGGGAACACCTATAGCAATCAGCCCCAGCATTTT. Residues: CASSQSRQGNTYSNQPQHF.

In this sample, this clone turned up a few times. CDR3 loop: CAISADRNTEAFF. The CDR3 nucleotides are TGTGCCATCAGCGCGGACAGAAACACTGAAGCTTTCTTT. This rearrangement joins TRBV10-3 to TRBJ1-1; tentative D call: TRBD1 (6 bases). Germline CDR1 ENHRY, CDR2 SYGVKD. This CDR3 region has 13 residues. V lost 6 bases, J lost 2 bases, and 10 bases lay in between.

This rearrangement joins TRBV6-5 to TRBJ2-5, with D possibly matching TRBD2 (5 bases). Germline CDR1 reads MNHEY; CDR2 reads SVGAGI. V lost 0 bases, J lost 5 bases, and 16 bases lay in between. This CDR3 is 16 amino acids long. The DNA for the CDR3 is TGTGCCAGCAGTTACTCGAGCCGAAGCGGTCGGGAGACCCAGTACTTC. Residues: CASSYSSRSGRETQYF.

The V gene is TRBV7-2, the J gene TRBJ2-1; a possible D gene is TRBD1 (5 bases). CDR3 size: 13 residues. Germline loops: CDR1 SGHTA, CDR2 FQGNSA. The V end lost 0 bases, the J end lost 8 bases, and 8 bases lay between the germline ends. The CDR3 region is CASSLAWGDEQFF. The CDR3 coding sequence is TGTGCCAGCAGCTTAGCCTGGGGCGATGAGCAGTTCTTC.

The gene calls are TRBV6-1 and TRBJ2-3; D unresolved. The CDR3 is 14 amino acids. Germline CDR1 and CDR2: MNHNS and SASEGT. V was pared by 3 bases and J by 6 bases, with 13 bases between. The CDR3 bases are TGTGCCAGCAGTGATTCTGGGCTTGCGGATACGCAGTATTTT. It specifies CASSDSGLADTQYF.

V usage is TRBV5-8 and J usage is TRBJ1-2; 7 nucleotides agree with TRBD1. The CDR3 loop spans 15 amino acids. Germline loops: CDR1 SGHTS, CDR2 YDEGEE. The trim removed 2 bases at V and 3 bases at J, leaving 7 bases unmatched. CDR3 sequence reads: CASSLRGDRDYGYTF. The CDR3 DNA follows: TGTGCCAGCAGCTTAAGGGGCGACAGGGACTATGGCTACACCTTC.

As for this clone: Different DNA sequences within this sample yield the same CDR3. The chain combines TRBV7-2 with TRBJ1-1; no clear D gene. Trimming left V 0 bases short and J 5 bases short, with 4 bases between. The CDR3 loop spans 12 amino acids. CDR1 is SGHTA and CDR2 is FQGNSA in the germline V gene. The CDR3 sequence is CASSLAGTEAFF. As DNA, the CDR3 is TGTGCCAGCAGCTTAGCGGGAACTGAAGCTTTCTTT.

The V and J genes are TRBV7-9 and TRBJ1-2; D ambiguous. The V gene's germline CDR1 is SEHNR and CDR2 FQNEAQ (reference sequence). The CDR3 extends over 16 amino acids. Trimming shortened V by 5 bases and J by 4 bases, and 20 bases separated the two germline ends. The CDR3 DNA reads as TGTGCCAGCAGCCCGCCCCGGACGGTCGCACCCTATGGCTACACCTTC. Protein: CASSPPRTVAPYGYTF.

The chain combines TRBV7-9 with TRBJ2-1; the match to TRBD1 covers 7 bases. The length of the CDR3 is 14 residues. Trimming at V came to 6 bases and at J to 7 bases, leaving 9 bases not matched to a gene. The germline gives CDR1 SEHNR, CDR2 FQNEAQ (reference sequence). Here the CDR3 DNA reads TGTGCCAGCAGTCTGACAGGGACCTTAAATGAGCAGTTCTTC. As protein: CASSLTGTLNEQFF. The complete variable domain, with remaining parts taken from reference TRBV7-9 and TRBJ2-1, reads DTGVSQNPRHKITKRGQNVTFRCDPISEHNRLYWYRQTLGQGPEFLTYFQNEAQLEKSRLLSDRFSAERPKGSFSTLEIQRTEQGDSAMYLCASSLTGTLNEQFFGPGTRLTVL.

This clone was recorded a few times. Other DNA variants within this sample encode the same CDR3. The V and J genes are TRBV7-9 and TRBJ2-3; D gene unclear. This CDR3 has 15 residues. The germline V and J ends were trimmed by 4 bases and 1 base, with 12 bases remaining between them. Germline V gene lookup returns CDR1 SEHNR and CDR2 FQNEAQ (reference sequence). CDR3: CASSSSSGGTDTQYF. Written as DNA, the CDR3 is TGTGCCAGCAGCTCGTCGAGTGGTGGCACAGATACGCAGTATTTT. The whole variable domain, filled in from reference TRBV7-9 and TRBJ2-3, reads DTGVSQNPRHKITKRGQNVTFRCDPISEHNRLYWYRQTLGQGPEFLTYFQNEAQLEKSRLLSDRFSAERPKGSFSTLEIQRTEQGDSAMYLCASSSSSGGTDTQYFGPGTRLTVL.

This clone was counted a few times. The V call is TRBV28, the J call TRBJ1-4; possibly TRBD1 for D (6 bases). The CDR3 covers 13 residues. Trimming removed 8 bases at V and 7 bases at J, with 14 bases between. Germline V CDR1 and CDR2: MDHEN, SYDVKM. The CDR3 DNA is TGTGCCAGCGCCCCTCCCAGGGGTGAAAAACTGTTTTTT. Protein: CASAPPRGEKLFF.

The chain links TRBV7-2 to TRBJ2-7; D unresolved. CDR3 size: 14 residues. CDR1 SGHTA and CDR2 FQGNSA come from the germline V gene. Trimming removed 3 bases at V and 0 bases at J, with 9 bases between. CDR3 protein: CASSFRQNSYEQYF. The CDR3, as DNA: TGTGCCAGCAGCTTCAGGCAGAACTCCTACGAGCAGTACTTC.

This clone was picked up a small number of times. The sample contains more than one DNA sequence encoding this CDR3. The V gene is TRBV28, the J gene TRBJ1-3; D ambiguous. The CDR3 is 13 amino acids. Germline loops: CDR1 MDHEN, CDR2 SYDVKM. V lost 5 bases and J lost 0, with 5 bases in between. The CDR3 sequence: CASSLSSGNTIYF. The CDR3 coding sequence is TGTGCCAGCAGTCTGAGCTCTGGAAACACCATATATTTT.

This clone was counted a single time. Here the CDR3 reads CASSQRQATNEKLFF. Written as DNA, the CDR3 is TGTGCCAGCAGTCAGCGACAGGCGACTAATGAAAAACTGTTTTTT. The genes are TRBV6-6 and TRBJ1-4; TRBD1 might be the D (6 bases). CDR3 length equals 15 residues. Trimming shortened V by 5 bases and J by 2 bases, and 12 bases separated the two germline ends. Germline V gene sequence: CDR1 MNHNY, CDR2 SVGAGI (reference sequence).